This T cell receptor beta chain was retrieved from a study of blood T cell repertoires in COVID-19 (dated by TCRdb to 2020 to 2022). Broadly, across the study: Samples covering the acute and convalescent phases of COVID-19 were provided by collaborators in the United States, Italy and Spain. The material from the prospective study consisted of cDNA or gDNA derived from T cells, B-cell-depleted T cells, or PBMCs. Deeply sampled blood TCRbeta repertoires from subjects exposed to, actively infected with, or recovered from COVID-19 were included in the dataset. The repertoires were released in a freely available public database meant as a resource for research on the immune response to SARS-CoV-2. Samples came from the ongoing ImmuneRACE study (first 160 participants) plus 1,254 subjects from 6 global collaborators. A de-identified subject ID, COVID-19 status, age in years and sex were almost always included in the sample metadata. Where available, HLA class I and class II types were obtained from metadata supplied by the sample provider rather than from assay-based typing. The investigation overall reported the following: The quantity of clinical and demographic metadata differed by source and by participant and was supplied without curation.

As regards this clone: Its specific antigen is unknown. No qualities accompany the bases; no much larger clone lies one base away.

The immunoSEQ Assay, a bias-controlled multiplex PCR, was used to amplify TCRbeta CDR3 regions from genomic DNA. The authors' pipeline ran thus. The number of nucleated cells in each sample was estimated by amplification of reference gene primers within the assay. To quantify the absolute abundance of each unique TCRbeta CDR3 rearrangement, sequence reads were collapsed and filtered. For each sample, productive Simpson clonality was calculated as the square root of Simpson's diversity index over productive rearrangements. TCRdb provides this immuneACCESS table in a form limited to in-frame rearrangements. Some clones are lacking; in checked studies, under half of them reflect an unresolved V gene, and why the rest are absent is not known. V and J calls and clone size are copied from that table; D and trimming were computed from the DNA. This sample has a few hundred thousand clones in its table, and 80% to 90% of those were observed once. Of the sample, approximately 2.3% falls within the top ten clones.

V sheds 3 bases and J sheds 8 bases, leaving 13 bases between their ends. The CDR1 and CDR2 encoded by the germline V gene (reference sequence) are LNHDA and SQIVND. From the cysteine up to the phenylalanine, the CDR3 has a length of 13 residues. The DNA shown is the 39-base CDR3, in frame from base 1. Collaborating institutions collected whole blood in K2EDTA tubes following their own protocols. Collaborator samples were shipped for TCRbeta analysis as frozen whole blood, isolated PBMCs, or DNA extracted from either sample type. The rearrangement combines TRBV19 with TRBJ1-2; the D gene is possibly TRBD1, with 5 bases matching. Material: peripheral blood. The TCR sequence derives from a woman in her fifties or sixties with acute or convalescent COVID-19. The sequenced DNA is TGTGCCAGTAGTATGGACACCCAAAGAGGCTACACCTTC. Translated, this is CASSMDTQRGYTF.